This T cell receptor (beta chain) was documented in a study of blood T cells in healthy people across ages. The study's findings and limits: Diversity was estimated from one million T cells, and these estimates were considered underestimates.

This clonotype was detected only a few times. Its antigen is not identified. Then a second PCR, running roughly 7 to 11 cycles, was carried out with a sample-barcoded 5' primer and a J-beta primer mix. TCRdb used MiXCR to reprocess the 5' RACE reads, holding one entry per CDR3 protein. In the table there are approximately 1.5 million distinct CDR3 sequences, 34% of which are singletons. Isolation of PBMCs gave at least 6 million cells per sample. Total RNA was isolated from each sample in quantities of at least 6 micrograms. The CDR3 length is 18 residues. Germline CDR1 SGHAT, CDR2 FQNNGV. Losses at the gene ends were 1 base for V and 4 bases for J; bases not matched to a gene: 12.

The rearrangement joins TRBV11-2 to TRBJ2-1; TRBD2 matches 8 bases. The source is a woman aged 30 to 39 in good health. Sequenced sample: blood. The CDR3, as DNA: TGTGCCAGCAGCTTAGTTTCCCCCGGGACTAGGATTTACAATGAGCAGTTCTTC. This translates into CASSLVSPGTRIYNEQFF.